These 12 T cell receptor beta chains were all obtained from the same sample, sequenced in a study of OX40 agonist ivuxolimab in advanced cancers. The library was obtained by the immunoSEQ multiplex PCR assay. TCRdb re-hosts the immuneACCESS table, in-frame sequences only. Its copies lack some clones; in the studies checked, an unresolved V gene accounts for under half of them, and the cause for the rest is not known. This sample gives some 95,000 clones in total; around 90% of them show up just once. The ten largest clones take up roughly 0.5% of the sample. Sequencing used CD4+ or CD8+ T cells sorted from blood, obtained in a trial of the OX40 agonist ivuxolimab. Receptors originate from an adult with an advanced solid tumor such as melanoma, head and neck, liver or kidney cancer.

This chain links TRBV7-3 with TRBJ2-6; D is perhaps TRBD2 (6 bases). Between the trimmed V and J ends, which lost 2 bases and 0 bases, there was a span of 11 bases. The CDR3 has 17 amino acids. Germline V gene data show CDR1 as SGHTA and CDR2 as FQGTGA. This CDR3 reads CASSLRGTSSGANVLTF. CDR3 DNA: TGTGCCAGCAGCTTACGCGGGACCAGCTCTGGGGCCAACGTCCTGACTTTC.

The chain joins TRBV5-1 to TRBJ1-1, with a possible D match to TRBD1 (6 bases). This CDR3 has 13 residues. Germline CDR1 SGHRS, CDR2 YFSETQ. V lost 4 bases and J 6 bases, leaving 13 bases between the germline ends. The CDR3 region has the DNA TGCGCCAGCAGCCAGGGACATGTCGCTGAAGCTTTCTTT. Encoded protein: CASSQGHVAEAFF.

This clone was counted once. The chain joins TRBV7-9 to TRBJ2-2; maybe TRBD1 (5 bases). Trimming stripped 4 bases from V and 7 bases from J, with 13 bases between. Germline lookup yields CDR1 SEHNR and CDR2 FQNEAQ (reference sequence). CDR3 size: 14 residues. As DNA, the CDR3 is TGTGCCAGCAGCTCACAGGTCTTAGGCGGGGAGCTGTTTTTT. Amino acid sequence: CASSSQVLGGELFF.

This chain connects TRBV7-9 to TRBJ1-1; D perhaps matches TRBD1 (5 bases). Germline CDR1 reads SEHNR; CDR2 reads FQNEAQ (reference sequence). Trimming left V 10 bases short and J 0 bases short, with 21 bases between. This CDR3 has 16 residues. The CDR3 bases are TGTGCCACCGGCAAGAGGGGTCCAGGGTTGAACACTGAAGCTTTCTTT. Translated: CATGKRGPGLNTEAFF.

The gene calls are TRBV6-1 and TRBJ2-3, with TRBD1 matching 9 bases. This CDR3 has 15 amino acids. CDR1 and CDR2 from the germline V gene are MNHNS and SASEGT. Losses at the gene ends were 5 bases for V and 1 base for J; bases not matched to a gene: 4. CDR3 sequence reads: CASSQTGGGTDTQYF. CDR3 DNA sequence: TGTGCCAGCAGTCAGACAGGGGGGGGCACAGATACGCAGTATTTT.

V and J are TRBV2 and TRBJ2-2; unclear D gene. The germline CDR1 and CDR2 sequences are SNHLY and FYNNEI. The CDR3 consists of 17 residues. V was pared by 2 bases and J by 1 base, with 14 bases between. The CDR3 protein is CASSEFRQSQNTGELFF. CDR3 nucleotides: TGTGCCAGCAGTGAATTTAGGCAGTCTCAGAACACCGGGGAGCTGTTTTTT.

This clone has just one count. The CDR3 DNA sequence: TGCGCCAGCAGCTCCAACGTCCCCAATTCACCCCTCCACTTT. It encodes CASSSNVPNSPLHF. The gene calls are TRBV5-1 and TRBJ1-6; D not certain. Between the trimmed V and J ends, which lost 3 bases and 7 bases, there was a span of 11 bases. Per the germline V gene, CDR1 is SGHRS and CDR2 is YFSETQ. The CDR3 has 14 residues.

The chain links TRBV2 to TRBJ2-7; a possible D gene is TRBD1 (6 bases). V was pared by 3 bases and J by 0 bases, with 9 bases between. Germline V CDR1 and CDR2: SNHLY, FYNNEI. CDR3 length: 14 amino acids. The CDR3 here is CASSEQGSSYEQYF. CDR3 DNA: TGTGCCAGCAGTGAGCAGGGGAGCTCCTACGAGCAGTACTTC. Using reference TRBV2 and TRBJ2-7 for the parts outside the CDR3, the full variable domain is EPEVTQTPSHQVTQMGQEVILRCVPISNHLYFYWYRQILGQKVEFLVSFYNNEISEKSEIFDDQFSVERPDGSNFTLKIRSTKLEDSAMYFCASSEQGSSYEQYFGPGTRLTVT.

The V and J genes are TRBV9 and TRBJ2-5; D assignment may be TRBD1 or TRBD2 (5 bases each). CDR1 SGDLS and CDR2 YYNGEE come from the germline V gene. With 1 base removed from V and 3 bases from J, the gap between germline ends came to 10 bases. The CDR3 length is 14 residues. CDR3 in amino acids: CASSVQGAKETQYF. The DNA for the CDR3 is TGTGCCAGCAGCGTACAGGGAGCGAAAGAGACCCAGTACTTC.

V and J are TRBV7-8 and TRBJ2-5, with D possibly being TRBD2 (5 bases). Per germline, CDR1 SGHVS and CDR2 FQNEAQ. Trimming removed 3 bases at V and 0 bases at J, with 5 bases between. The CDR3 runs 13 residues. CDR3 DNA: TGTGCCAGCAGCTTCGGGAACCAAGAGACCCAGTACTTC. This translates into CASSFGNQETQYF.

The chain joins TRBV6-5 to TRBJ2-7, with TRBD1 matching 8 bases. Trimming removed 10 bases from V and 0 bases from J; junction bases left unmatched: 8. Germline V gene data show CDR1 as MNHEY and CDR2 as SVGAGI. This CDR3 contains 14 residues. CDR3 residues: CATKKGQGSYEQYF. As DNA, the CDR3 is TGTGCCACCAAAAAAGGACAGGGCTCCTACGAGCAGTACTTC.

This chain connects TRBV6-6 to TRBJ2-5; 8 bases are shared with TRBD1. After removal of 5 bases from V and 5 bases from J, the junction contained 13 bases not matched to a gene. The germline V gene has CDR1 MNHNY and CDR2 SVGAGI (reference sequence). The CDR3 consists of 16 residues. The CDR3 sequence is CASSPGQGFVQETQYF. In DNA, the CDR3 is TGTGCCAGCAGTCCCGGACAGGGCTTTGTTCAGGAGACCCAGTACTTC.